The clone carrying this TCR beta chain was detected a few times. This specimen belongs to a study of blood T cell repertoires in COVID-19. Profiling relied on immunoSEQ multiplex PCR, and the TCRdb table lists in-frame clones only, not all of them. The table includes approximately 150,000 clones, around 82% detected once. CDR1 is SGHRS and CDR2 is YFSETQ in the germline V gene. Trimming shortened V by 4 bases and J by 4 bases, and 21 bases separated the two germline ends. The CDR3 contains 17 residues. This receptor was obtained from a man aged 60 to 75 with acute or convalescent COVID-19. J is TRBJ1-3 and V is TRBV5-1; D unclear. The specimen sequenced was peripheral blood. The chain's CDR3 is CASSPPRTHSGGNTIYF. CDR3 bases: TGCGCCAGCAGCCCACCTCGGACCCATTCGGGAGGAAACACCATATATTTT.